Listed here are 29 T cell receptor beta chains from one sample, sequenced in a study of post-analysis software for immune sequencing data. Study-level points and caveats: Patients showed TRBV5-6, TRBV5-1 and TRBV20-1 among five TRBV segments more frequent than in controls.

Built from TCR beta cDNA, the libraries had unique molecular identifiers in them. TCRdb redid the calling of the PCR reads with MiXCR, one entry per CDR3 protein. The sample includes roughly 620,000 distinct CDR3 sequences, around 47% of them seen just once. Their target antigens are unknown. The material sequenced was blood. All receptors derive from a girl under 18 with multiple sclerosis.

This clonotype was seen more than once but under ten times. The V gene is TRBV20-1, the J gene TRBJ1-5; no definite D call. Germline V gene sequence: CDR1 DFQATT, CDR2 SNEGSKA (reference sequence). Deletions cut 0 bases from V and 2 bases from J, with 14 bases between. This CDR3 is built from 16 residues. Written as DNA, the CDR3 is TGCAGTGCTAGAGAGACGGGAGCAGTACGCAATCAGCCCCAGCATTTT. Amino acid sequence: CSARETGAVRNQPQHF.

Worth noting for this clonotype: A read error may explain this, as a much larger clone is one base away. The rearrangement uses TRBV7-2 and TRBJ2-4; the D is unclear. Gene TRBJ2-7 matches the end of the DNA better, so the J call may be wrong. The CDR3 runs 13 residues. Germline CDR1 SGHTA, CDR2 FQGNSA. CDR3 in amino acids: CASSPRNSYEQYF. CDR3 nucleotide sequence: TGTGCCAGCAGCCCCCGGAACTCCTACGAGCAGTACTTC.

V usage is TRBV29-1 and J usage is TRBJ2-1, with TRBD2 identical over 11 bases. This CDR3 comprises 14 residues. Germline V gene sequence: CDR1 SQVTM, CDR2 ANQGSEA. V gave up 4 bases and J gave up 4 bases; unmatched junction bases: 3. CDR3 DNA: TGCAGCGTTGCGGCTAGCGGGGGGTACAATGAGCAGTTCTTC. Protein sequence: CSVAASGGYNEQFF.

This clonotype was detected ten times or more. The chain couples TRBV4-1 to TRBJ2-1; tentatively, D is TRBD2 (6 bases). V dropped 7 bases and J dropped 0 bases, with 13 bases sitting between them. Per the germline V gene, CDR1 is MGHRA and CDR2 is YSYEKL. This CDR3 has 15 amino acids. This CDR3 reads CASTIADPSYNEQFF. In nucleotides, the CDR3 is TGCGCCAGCACGATAGCGGACCCCTCCTACAATGAGCAGTTCTTC.

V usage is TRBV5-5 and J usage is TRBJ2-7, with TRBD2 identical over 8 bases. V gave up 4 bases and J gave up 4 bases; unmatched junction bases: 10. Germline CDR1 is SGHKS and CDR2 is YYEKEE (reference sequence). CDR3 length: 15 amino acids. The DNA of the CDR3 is TGTGCCAGCAGCCACGGAGCGGGAGATGGGTACGAGCAGTACTTC. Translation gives CASSHGAGDGYEQYF.

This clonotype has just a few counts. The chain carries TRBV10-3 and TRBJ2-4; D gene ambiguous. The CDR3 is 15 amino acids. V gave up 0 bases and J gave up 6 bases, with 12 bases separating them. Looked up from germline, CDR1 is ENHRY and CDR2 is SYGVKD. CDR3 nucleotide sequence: TGTGCCATCAGTGAGTCAGGGATAGGCGGAAACATTCAGTACTTC. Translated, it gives CAISESGIGGNIQYF.

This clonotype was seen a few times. CDR3 sequence: CSVEQGAGEQYF. In DNA form, the CDR3 reads TGCAGCGTTGAACAGGGGGCAGGGGAGCAGTACTTC. V and J are TRBV29-1 and TRBJ2-4, with 8 bases matching TRBD1. The CDR3 has 12 amino acids. Germline V CDR1 and CDR2: SQVTM, ANQGSEA. V dropped 2 bases and J dropped 13; count of bases not matched to a gene: 7.

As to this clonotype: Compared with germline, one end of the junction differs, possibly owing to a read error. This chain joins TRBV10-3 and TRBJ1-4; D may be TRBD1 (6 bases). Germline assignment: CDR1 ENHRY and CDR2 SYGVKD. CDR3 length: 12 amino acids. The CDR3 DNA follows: TGTGCCATCGGTGAGGACAGTGAAAAACTGTTTTTT. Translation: CAIGEDSEKLFF.

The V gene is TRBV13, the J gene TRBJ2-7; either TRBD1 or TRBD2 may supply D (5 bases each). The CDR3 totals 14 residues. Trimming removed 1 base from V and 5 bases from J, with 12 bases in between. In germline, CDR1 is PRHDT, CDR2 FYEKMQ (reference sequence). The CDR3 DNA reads TGTGCCAGCAGCTTAGCTGGGGCGGGCCACGAGCAGTACTTC. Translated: CASSLAGAGHEQYF.

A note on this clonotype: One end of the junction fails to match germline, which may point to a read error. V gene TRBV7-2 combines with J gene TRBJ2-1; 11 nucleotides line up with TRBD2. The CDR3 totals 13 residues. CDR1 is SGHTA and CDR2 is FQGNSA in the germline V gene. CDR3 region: CACSSGLAAEQFF. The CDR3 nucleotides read TGTGCCTGCAGCTCGGGACTAGCGGCCGAGCAGTTCTTC.

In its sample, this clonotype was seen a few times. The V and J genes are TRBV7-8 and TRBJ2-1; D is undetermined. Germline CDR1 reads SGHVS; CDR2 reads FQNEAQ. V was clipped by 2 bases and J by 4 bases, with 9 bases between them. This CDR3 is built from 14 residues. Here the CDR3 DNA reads TGTGCCAGCAGCTTAACTACCCCTTACAATGAGCAGTTCTTC. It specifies CASSLTTPYNEQFF.

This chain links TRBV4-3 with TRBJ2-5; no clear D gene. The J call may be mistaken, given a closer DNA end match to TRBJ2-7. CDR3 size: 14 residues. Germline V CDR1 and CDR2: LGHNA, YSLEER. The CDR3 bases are TGCGCCAGCAGCCAAGCTCTAATCTACTACGAGCAGTACTTC. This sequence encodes CASSQALIYYEQYF.

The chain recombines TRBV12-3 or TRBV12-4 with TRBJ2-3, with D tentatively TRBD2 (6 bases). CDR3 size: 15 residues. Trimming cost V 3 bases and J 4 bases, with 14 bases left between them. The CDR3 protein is CASSFNGRGSDTQYF. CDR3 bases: TGTGCCAGCAGTTTTAACGGGAGAGGGTCAGATACGCAGTATTTT.

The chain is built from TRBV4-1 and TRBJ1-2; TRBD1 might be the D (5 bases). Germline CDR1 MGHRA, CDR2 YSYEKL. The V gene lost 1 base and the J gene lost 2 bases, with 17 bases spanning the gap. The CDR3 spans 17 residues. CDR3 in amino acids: CASSQAHPGRTNYGYTF. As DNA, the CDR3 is TGCGCCAGCAGCCAAGCACACCCGGGACGGACCAACTATGGCTACACCTTC.

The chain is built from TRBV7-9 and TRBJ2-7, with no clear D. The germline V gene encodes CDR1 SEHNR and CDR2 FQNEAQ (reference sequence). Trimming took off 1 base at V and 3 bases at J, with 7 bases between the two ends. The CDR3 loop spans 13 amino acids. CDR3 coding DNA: TGTGCCAGCAGCTTAGGGAGAGACTACGAGCAGTACGTC. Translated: CASSLGRDYEQYV.

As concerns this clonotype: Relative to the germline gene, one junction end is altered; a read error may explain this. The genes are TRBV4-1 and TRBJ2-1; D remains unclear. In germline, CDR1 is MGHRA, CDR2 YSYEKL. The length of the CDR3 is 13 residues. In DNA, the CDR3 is TGCGCCAGCAGCCTTATCGTTTACAATGGGCAGTTCTTC. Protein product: CASSLIVYNGQFF.

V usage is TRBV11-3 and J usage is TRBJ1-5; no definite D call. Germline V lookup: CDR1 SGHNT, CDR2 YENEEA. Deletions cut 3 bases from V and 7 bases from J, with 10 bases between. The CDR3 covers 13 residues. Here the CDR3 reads CASSFVVGQPQHF. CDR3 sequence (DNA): TGTGCCAGCAGCTTTGTCGTCGGCCAGCCCCAGCATTTT.

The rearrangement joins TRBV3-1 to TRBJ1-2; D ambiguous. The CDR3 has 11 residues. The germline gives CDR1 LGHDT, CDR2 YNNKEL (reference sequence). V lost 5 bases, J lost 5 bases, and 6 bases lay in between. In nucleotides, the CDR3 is TGTGCCAGCAGCGCGCTGTATGGCTACACCTTC. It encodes CASSALYGYTF. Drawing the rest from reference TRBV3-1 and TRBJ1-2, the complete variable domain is DTAVSQTPKYLVTQMGNDKSIKCEQNLGHDTMYWYKQDSKKFLKIMFSYNNKELIINETVPNRFSPKSPDKAHLNLHINSLELGDSAVYFCASSALYGYTFGSGTRLTVV.

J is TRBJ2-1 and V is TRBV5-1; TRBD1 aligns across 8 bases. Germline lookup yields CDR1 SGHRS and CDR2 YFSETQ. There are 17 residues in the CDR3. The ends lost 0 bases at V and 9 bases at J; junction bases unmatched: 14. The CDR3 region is CASSLAAGTGFRSEQFF. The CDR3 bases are TGCGCCAGCAGCTTGGCTGCCGGGACAGGTTTTCGAAGTGAGCAGTTCTTC.

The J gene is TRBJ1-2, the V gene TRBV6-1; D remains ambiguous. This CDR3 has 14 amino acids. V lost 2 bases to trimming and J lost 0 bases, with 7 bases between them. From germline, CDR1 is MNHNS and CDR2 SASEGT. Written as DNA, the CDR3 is TGTGCCAGCAGTGAATATGATTCTAACTATGGCTACACCTTC. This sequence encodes CASSEYDSNYGYTF.

CDR3 bases: TGTGCCAGCAGAGATCGGACGGGAGAAAAACTGTTTTTT. It encodes CASRDRTGEKLFF. The gene calls are TRBV2 and TRBJ1-4, with D unclear. Trimming took 6 bases from V and 8 from J, leaving 13 bases between them. The CDR3 runs 13 residues. Germline CDR1 SNHLY, CDR2 FYNNEI.

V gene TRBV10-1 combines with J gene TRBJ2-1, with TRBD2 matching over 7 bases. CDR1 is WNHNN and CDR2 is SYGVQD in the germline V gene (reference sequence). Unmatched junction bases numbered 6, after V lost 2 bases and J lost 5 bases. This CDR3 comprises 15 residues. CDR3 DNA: TGCGCCAGCAGTGAGAAACTAGCGCGAGACAATGAGCAGTTCTTC. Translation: CASSEKLARDNEQFF.

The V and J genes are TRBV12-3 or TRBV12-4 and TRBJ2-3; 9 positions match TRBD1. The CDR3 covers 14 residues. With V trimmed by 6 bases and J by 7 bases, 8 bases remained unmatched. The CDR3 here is CASSPGTGLNTQYF. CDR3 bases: TGTGCCAGCAGCCCCGGGACAGGGTTAAATACGCAGTATTTT.

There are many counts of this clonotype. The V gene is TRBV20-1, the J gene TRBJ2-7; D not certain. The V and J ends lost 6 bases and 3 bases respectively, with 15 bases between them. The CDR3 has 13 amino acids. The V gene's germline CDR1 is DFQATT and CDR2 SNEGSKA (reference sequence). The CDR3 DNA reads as TGCAGTGCCCACTCACTCCTCAGCTACGAGCAGTACTTC. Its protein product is CSAHSLLSYEQYF.

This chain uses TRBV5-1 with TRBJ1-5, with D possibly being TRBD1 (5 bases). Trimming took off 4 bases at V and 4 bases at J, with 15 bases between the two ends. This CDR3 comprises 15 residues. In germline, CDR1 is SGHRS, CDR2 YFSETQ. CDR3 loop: CASSLLPGHNQPQHF. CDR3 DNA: TGCGCCAGCAGCCTTCTCCCAGGGCATAATCAGCCCCAGCATTTT.

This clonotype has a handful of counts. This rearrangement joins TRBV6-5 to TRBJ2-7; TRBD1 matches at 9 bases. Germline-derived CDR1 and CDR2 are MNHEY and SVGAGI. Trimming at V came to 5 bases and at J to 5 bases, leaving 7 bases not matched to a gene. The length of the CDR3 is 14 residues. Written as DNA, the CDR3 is TGTGCCAGCAGTATCGACAGGGGGATCGACGAGCAGTACTTC. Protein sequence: CASSIDRGIDEQYF.

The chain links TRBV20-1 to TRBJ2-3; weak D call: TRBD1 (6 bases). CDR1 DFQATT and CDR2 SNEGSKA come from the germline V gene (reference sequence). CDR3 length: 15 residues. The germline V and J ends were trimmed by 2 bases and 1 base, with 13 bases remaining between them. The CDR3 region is CSARQGRGGTDTQYF. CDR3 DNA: TGCAGTGCTAGACAGGGGAGAGGCGGCACAGATACGCAGTATTTT.

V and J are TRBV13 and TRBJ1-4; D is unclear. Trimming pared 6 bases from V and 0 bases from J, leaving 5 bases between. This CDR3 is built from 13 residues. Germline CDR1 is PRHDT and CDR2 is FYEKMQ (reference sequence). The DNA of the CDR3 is TGTGCCAGCAGAGACGCAACTAATGAAAAACTGTTTTTT. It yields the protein CASRDATNEKLFF.

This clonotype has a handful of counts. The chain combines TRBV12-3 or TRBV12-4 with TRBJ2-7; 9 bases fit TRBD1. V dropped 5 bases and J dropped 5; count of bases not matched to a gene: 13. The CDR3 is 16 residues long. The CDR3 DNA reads TGTGCCAGCAGTCTATCCGGGACAGGGATTCCCAACGAGCAGTACTTC. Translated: CASSLSGTGIPNEQYF.